The 12 T cell receptor beta chains below all came from one sample that was sequenced in a study of blood T cell repertoires in COVID-19. Using immunoSEQ multiplex PCR, the repertoire was profiled, and TCRdb retains in-frame clones only, with some absent. The sample holds under 200,000 clones; approximately 86% are singletons and the top ten take 0.58%. Sequencing was done on a sample of peripheral blood. The receptors originated from a man aged 55 to 70 with COVID-19, enrolled during active disease.

The J gene is TRBJ2-5, the V gene TRBV7-2; 8 nucleotides line up with TRBD2. Germline V lookup: CDR1 SGHTA, CDR2 FQGNSA. CDR3 size: 16 residues. Germline trimming cut 6 bases from V and 10 bases from J; bases unmatched to any gene: 19. The CDR3 spells CASRSPSGGPRGVQYF. The CDR3 bases are TGTGCCAGCAGATCGCCGAGCGGGGGCCCCCGGGGTGTCCAGTACTTC. Full variable domain (rest looked up from reference TRBV7-2 and TRBJ2-5): GAGVSQSPSNKVTEKGKDVELRCDPISGHTALYWYRQSLGQGLEFLIYFQGNSAPDKSGLPSDRFSAERTGGSVSTLTIQRTQQEDSAVYLCASRSPSGGPRGVQYFGPGTRLLVL.

The rearrangement uses TRBV7-8 and TRBJ2-1, with 7 bases lining up with TRBD2. This CDR3 comprises 16 residues. In germline, CDR1 is SGHVS, CDR2 FQNEAQ. J was trimmed by 5 bases and V by 2 bases; bases with no gene match: 9. The CDR3 bases are TGTGCCAGCAGCTTATGGAGCCTAGCGGATAACAATGAGCAGTTCTTC. Protein sequence: CASSLWSLADNNEQFF.

J is TRBJ2-2 and V is TRBV3-1 (or the pseudogene TRBV3-2); D not resolved. From germline, CDR1 is LGHDT and CDR2 YNNKEL (reference sequence). Between the trimmed V and J ends, which lost 4 bases and 4 bases, there was a span of 10 bases. There are 14 residues in the CDR3. The CDR3 sequence: CASSPLRSTGELFF. CDR3 nucleotide sequence: TGTGCCAGCAGCCCCCTCAGGTCCACCGGGGAGCTGTTTTTT.

The V call is TRBV20-1, the J call TRBJ2-3; D unclear. V lost 3 bases and J lost 0, with 10 bases in between. The CDR3 runs to 14 residues. Germline-derived CDR1 and CDR2 are DFQATT and SNEGSKA (reference sequence). The CDR3 coding sequence is TGCAGTGCTAGTTGGTCGAGAAGCACAGATACGCAGTATTTT. Amino acid sequence: CSASWSRSTDTQYF.

This chain uses TRBV28 with TRBJ1-1, with D possibly matching TRBD1 (5 bases). Germline V lookup: CDR1 MDHEN, CDR2 SYDVKM. The CDR3 runs 13 residues. Trimming took 7 bases from V and 3 from J, leaving 12 bases between them. The CDR3 loop reads CASNWGGYTEAFF. DNA of the CDR3: TGTGCCAGCAACTGGGGCGGATACACTGAAGCTTTCTTT.

The chain is built from TRBV6-5 and TRBJ1-3; 10 bases agree with TRBD1. The CDR3 is 15 amino acids. V shed 2 bases and J 4 bases; nucleotides not matched to a gene: 2. Germline CDR1 is MNHEY and CDR2 is SVGAGI. This chain's CDR3 is CASSYGTGVGNTIYF. The CDR3 DNA sequence: TGTGCCAGCAGTTACGGGACAGGGGTCGGAAACACCATATATTTT.

J is TRBJ2-1 and V is TRBV11-1, with a tentative D call TRBD2 (5 bases). The V gene lost 0 bases and the J gene lost 1 base, with 7 bases spanning the gap. The CDR3 has 15 amino acids. The germline V gene has CDR1 SGHAT and CDR2 FQDESV (reference sequence). CDR3 DNA: TGTGCCAGCAGCTTAGCAAGCGGTTCCTACAATGAGCAGTTCTTC. Translating gives CASSLASGSYNEQFF.

V gene TRBV3-1 (or the pseudogene TRBV3-2) combines with J gene TRBJ2-7; 7 bases align to TRBD2. CDR3 size: 16 residues. From germline, CDR1 is LGHDT and CDR2 YNNKEL (reference sequence). V lost 1 base, J lost 2 bases, and 8 bases stayed unmatched. The DNA for the CDR3 is TGTGCCAGCAGCCAAGGAATGACTCGGGGGGCCTACGAGCAGTACTTC. Residues: CASSQGMTRGAYEQYF.

This chain uses TRBV9 with TRBJ1-1; D is perhaps TRBD1 (5 bases). Per germline, CDR1 SGDLS and CDR2 YYNGEE. This CDR3 is 13 amino acids long. V was pared by 6 bases and J by 8 bases, with 17 bases between. CDR3 sequence (DNA): TGTGCCAGCACCAAACCAGGGAGGCCAGAAGCTTTCTTT. Residues: CASTKPGRPEAFF. The variable domain in full, completed from reference TRBV9 and TRBJ1-1, reads DSGVTQTPKHLITATGQRVTLRCSPRSGDLSVYWYQQSLDQGLQFLIQYYNGEERAKGNILERFSAQQFPDLHSELNLSSLELGDSALYFCASTKPGRPEAFFGQGTRLTVV.

Notes on this clone: The junction differs from germline at one of its ends, possibly a read error. This rearrangement joins TRBV28 to TRBJ1-1; 7 bases fit TRBD1. The CDR3 sequence is 12 residues long. CDR1 and CDR2 from the germline V gene are MDHEN and SYDVKM. The CDR3 region has the DNA TGTGCCAGCAGGGTACGACAGGGACCAGCCCACTTT. Amino acids: CASRVRQGPAHF.

As for this clone: Other DNA sequences in this sample translate to the same CDR3. The rearrangement joins TRBV3-1 (or the pseudogene TRBV3-2) to TRBJ1-5; tentative D call: TRBD1 (5 bases). The V end was cut by 1 base, the J end by 4 bases, with 8 bases between. Germline lookup yields CDR1 LGHDT and CDR2 YNNKEL (reference sequence). The CDR3 consists of 14 residues. The CDR3 region is CASSQAGQNQPQHF. In DNA, the CDR3 is TGTGCCAGCAGCCAAGCAGGGCAAAATCAGCCCCAGCATTTT.

The rearrangement links TRBV19 to TRBJ1-6; D is ambiguous. The CDR3 totals 14 residues. From germline, CDR1 is LNHDA and CDR2 SQIVND (reference sequence). V lost 4 bases and J 6 bases, leaving 10 bases between the germline ends. DNA for the CDR3: TGTGCCAGTAGTACACAACCGGGTAATTCACCCCTCCACTTT. Its translation: CASSTQPGNSPLHF.